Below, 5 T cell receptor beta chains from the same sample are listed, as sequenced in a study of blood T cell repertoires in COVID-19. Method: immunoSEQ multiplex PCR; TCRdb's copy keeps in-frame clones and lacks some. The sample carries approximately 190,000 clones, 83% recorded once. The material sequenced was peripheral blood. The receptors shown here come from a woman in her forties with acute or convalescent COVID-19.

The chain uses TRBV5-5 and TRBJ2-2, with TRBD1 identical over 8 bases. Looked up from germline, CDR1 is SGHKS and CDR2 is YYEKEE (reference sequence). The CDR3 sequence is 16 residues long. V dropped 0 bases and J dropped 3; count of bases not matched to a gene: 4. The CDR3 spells CASSLGQGAYTGELFF. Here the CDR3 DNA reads TGTGCCAGCAGCTTGGGGCAGGGGGCCTACACCGGGGAGCTGTTTTTT.

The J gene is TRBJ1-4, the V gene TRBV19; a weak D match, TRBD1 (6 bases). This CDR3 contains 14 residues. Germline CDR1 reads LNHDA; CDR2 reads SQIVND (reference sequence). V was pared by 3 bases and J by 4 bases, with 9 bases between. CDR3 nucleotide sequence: TGTGCCAGTAGTATCAGGGGACGTAATGAAAAACTGTTTTTT. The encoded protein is CASSIRGRNEKLFF.

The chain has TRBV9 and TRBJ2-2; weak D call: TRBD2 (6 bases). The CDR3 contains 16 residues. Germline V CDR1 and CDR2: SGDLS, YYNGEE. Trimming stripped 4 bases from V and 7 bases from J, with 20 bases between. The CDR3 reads CASSPGGTFSGGELFF. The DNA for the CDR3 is TGTGCCAGCAGCCCCGGAGGGACGTTCTCCGGCGGGGAGCTGTTTTTT.

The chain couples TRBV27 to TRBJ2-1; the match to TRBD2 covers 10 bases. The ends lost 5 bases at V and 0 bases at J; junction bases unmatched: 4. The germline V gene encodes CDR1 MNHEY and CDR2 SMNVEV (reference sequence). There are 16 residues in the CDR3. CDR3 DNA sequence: TGTGCCAGCAGTACCCCTAGCGGGAGCTCCTACAATGAGCAGTTCTTC. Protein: CASSTPSGSSYNEQFF.

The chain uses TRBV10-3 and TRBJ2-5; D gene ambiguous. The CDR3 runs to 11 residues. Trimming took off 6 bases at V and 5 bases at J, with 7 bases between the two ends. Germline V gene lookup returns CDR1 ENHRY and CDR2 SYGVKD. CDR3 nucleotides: TGTGCCATCAGCGTGCGGGAGACCCAGTACTTC. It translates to CAISVRETQYF.